These 6 T cell receptor beta chains came from one sample sequenced in a study of blood T cell repertoires in COVID-19. Generated by immunoSEQ multiplex PCR, the TCRdb table keeps only in-frame clones and is missing some. The repertoire has 55,000 to 80,000 clones, roughly 74% of them found once; the top ten carry under 30%. Material for sequencing was peripheral blood. These receptors originate from a woman aged 80 or over with acute or convalescent COVID-19.

The chain couples TRBV24-1 to TRBJ2-1, with 7 bases matching TRBD2. Germline V CDR1 and CDR2: KGHDR, SFDVKD. V dropped 3 bases and J dropped 6; count of bases not matched to a gene: 1. The CDR3 runs to 13 residues. The CDR3 is CATSDGGVNEQFF. CDR3 coding DNA: TGTGCCACCAGTGATGGGGGGGTCAATGAGCAGTTCTTC.

The V and J genes are TRBV18 and TRBJ1-5; TRBD1 might be the D (5 bases). Trimming stripped 5 bases from V and 8 bases from J, with 13 bases between. The CDR3 has 13 amino acids. Germline V gene data show CDR1 as KGHSH and CDR2 as LQKENI. The CDR3 nucleotides read TGTGCCAGCTCAGTGAAAGGGGATGAGCCCCAGCATTTT. Translating it yields CASSVKGDEPQHF.

The genes are TRBV28 and TRBJ1-1; D is perhaps TRBD1 (6 bases). This CDR3 has 15 amino acids. V lost 3 bases and J 1 base, leaving 12 bases between the germline ends. Germline values: CDR1 MDHEN, CDR2 SYDVKM. CDR3: CASSLGGLRNTEAFF. CDR3 bases: TGTGCCAGCAGTTTGGGGGGGCTAAGGAACACTGAAGCTTTCTTT.

This sequence joins TRBV19 and TRBJ2-5; TRBD2 agrees at 14 bases. Per the germline V gene, CDR1 is LNHDA and CDR2 is SQIVND (reference sequence). There are 18 residues in the CDR3. Trimming took 3 bases from V and 5 from J; bases not matched to a gene: 11. CDR3 nucleotide sequence: TGTGCCAGTAGTATTACCAGCGGGACTAGCGGGAGTAAGGAGACCCAGTACTTC. It codes for CASSITSGTSGSKETQYF.

V and J are TRBV11-3 and TRBJ1-6, with TRBD1 matching 7 bases. The CDR3 contains 13 residues. V lost 5 bases, J lost 9 bases, and 4 bases stayed unmatched. Per the germline V gene, CDR1 is SGHNT and CDR2 is YENEEA. This chain's CDR3 is CASSTQGGSPLHF. CDR3 sequence (DNA): TGTGCCAGCAGCACCCAGGGGGGTTCACCCCTCCACTTT.

The chain employs TRBV5-1 and TRBJ2-7; 10 nucleotides agree with TRBD1. Trimming at V came to 5 bases and at J to 5 bases, leaving 10 bases not matched to a gene. The CDR3 extends over 15 amino acids. From germline, CDR1 is SGHRS and CDR2 YFSETQ. The CDR3 loop is CASSPTGTGVNEQYF. In DNA, the CDR3 is TGCGCCAGCAGTCCTACCGGGACAGGGGTGAACGAGCAGTACTTC.